This T cell receptor beta chain was recorded in a study of CD8+ T cells in alopecia areata. Sequencing used cDNA as its template, made by extracting RNA and reverse transcribing it. The table came from immunoSEQ multiplex PCR; TCRdb's copy has only in-frame clones and leaves some out. The repertoire has about 150,000 clones, 55% of them found once; the top ten carry about 4.4%. This CDR3 region has 14 residues. Trimming at V came to 11 bases and at J to 6 bases, leaving 11 bases not matched to a gene. Per germline, CDR1 SEHNR and CDR2 FQNEAQ (reference sequence). This sequence originates from a human donor in good health. This sequence joins TRBV7-9 and TRBJ2-3; 10 bases line up with TRBD2. Material for sequencing was CD4+ T cells sorted from blood. CDR3 nucleotides: TGTGCCGGTGGGGCTAGCGGGAGTCCCGATACGCAGTATTTT. Its translation: CAGGASGSPDTQYF.